A selection of T cell receptor beta chains follows, all from one sample in a study of CD8 T cells in Susac syndrome. TCRdb ran MiXCR on the immunoSEQ multiplex PCR reads and lists one entry per CDR3 protein. Of 150,000 to 200,000 distinct CDR3 sequences in the sample, about 91% were seen once. The sequencing sample was made of CD4+ T cells from PBMCs. Source of these receptors: a human donor with Susac syndrome. The CDR3 runs from the conserved cysteine through the conserved F or W. The D gene is left open where the match is weak.

d_gene: .
len: 12
v_gene: TRBV29-1
j_gene: TRBJ2-7
CDR3aa: CSVGHRVNEQYF
CDR3nt: TGCAGCGTTGGCCACCGCGTGAACGAGCAGTACTTC

d_gene: .
len: 12
v_gene: TRBV2
j_gene: TRBJ2-3
CDR3aa: CASSGTTDTQYF
CDR3nt: TGTGCCAGCAGCGGGACTACAGATACGCAGTATTTT

d_gene: .
len: 13
v_gene: TRBV6-5
j_gene: TRBJ1-2
CDR3aa: CAIGSTENYGYTF
CDR3nt: TGTGCCATAGGATCGACAGAAAACTATGGCTACACCTTC

d_gene: .
len: 15
v_gene: TRBV7-2
j_gene: TRBJ2-4
CDR3aa: CASGPGFLAKNIQYF
CDR3nt: TGTGCCAGCGGACCGGGATTCTTAGCCAAAAACATTCAGTACTTC

d_gene: TRBD2
len: 14
v_gene: TRBV3-1
j_gene: TRBJ2-7
CDR3aa: CASSQVREGYEQYF
CDR3nt: TGTGCCAGCAGCCAAGTTAGGGAGGGGTACGAGCAGTACTTC

d_gene: TRBD2
len: 17
v_gene: TRBV18
j_gene: TRBJ2-3
CDR3aa: CASSPSLAGWGTDTQYF
CDR3nt: TGTGCCAGCTCACCATCTCTAGCGGGATGGGGCACAGATACGCAGTATTTT

d_gene: TRBD1
len: 17
v_gene: TRBV4-1
j_gene: TRBJ2-2
CDR3aa: CASSLTDRGLDTGELFF
CDR3nt: TGCGCCAGCAGCCTCACCGACAGGGGGCTAGACACCGGGGAGCTGTTTTTT

d_gene: .
len: 14
v_gene: TRBV5-1
j_gene: TRBJ1-4
CDR3aa: CASSGQGGDEKLFF
CDR3nt: TGCGCCAGCAGCGGGCAAGGGGGAGATGAAAAACTGTTTTTT

d_gene: TRBD1
len: 15
v_gene: TRBV28
j_gene: TRBJ1-2
CDR3aa: CASSLWGQGVHGYTF
CDR3nt: TGTGCCAGCAGTTTATGGGGACAGGGGGTTCATGGCTACACCTTC

d_gene: .
len: 17
v_gene: TRBV20-1
j_gene: TRBJ1-5
CDR3aa: CSALEGKQVRSNQPQHF
CDR3nt: TGCAGTGCGTTAGAGGGGAAGCAGGTTCGAAGCAATCAGCCCCAGCATTTT

d_gene: .
len: 12
v_gene: TRBV5-1
j_gene: TRBJ1-2
CDR3aa: CASSLAGDGYTF
CDR3nt: TGCGCCAGCAGCTTGGCAGGGGATGGCTACACCTTC

d_gene: .
len: 15
v_gene: TRBV5-4
j_gene: TRBJ2-1
CDR3aa: CASSSLIKGGLEQFF
CDR3nt: TGTGCCAGCAGCTCGCTCATCAAAGGAGGGCTTGAGCAGTTCTTC

d_gene: TRBD1
len: 16
v_gene: TRBV5-1
j_gene: TRBJ2-2
CDR3aa: CASILDRVENTGELFF
CDR3nt: TGCGCCAGCATCCTCGACAGGGTTGAGAACACCGGGGAGCTGTTTTTT

d_gene: .
len: 10
v_gene: TRBV30
j_gene: TRBJ2-7
CDR3aa: CAWSVNEQYF
CDR3nt: TGTGCCTGGAGTGTTAACGAGCAGTACTTC

d_gene: .
len: 15
v_gene: TRBV9
j_gene: TRBJ1-6
CDR3aa: CASSVADGTNSPLHF
CDR3nt: TGTGCCAGCAGCGTAGCCGACGGAACGAATTCACCCCTCCACTTT

d_gene: .
len: 15
v_gene: TRBV5-1
j_gene: TRBJ2-7
CDR3aa: CASSFRLAGEGEQYF
CDR3nt: TGCGCCAGCAGCTTCCGGCTAGCAGGGGAGGGGGAGCAGTACTTC

d_gene: .
len: 13
v_gene: TRBV18
j_gene: TRBJ1-1
CDR3aa: CASSLSGTTEAFF
CDR3nt: TGTGCCAGCTCCTTGTCGGGGACCACTGAAGCTTTCTTT

d_gene: .
len: 15
v_gene: TRBV4-2
j_gene: TRBJ1-2
CDR3aa: CASSQEKGDNYGYTF
CDR3nt: TGTGCCAGCAGCCAAGAGAAGGGGGACAACTATGGCTACACCTTC

d_gene: TRBD2
len: 18
v_gene: TRBV7-9
j_gene: TRBJ2-7
CDR3aa: CASSAWGRTSGASYEQYF
CDR3nt: TGTGCCAGCAGCGCCTGGGGACGGACTAGCGGGGCCTCCTACGAGCAGTACTTC

d_gene: .
len: 15
v_gene: TRBV27
j_gene: TRBJ1-5
CDR3aa: CASSSRGREREPQHF
CDR3nt: TGTGCCAGCAGTTCTAGAGGGCGGGAACGGGAGCCCCAGCATTTT

d_gene: .
len: 12
v_gene: TRBV5-1
j_gene: TRBJ2-5
CDR3aa: CASSLGWETQYF
CDR3nt: TGCGCCAGCAGCTTGGGTTGGGAGACCCAGTACTTC